The 17 T cell receptor beta chains in this list originate from one sample, sequenced in a study of cytomegalovirus exposure and HLA in healthy donors. The primer mix had 60 Vbeta and 13 Jbeta primers. The repertoire was sequenced with immunoSEQ multiplex PCR; TCRdb's copy has only in-frame clones and lacks some. The table lists 95,000 to 150,000 clones. Sequencing input: PBMCs. These receptors came from a man younger than 35 in good health and CMV-seronegative.

V gene TRBV7-9 combines with J gene TRBJ2-7; D may be TRBD1 (5 bases). The germline gives CDR1 SEHNR, CDR2 FQNEAQ (reference sequence). V lost 2 bases and J 4 bases, leaving 6 bases between the germline ends. This CDR3 comprises 12 residues. The CDR3 bases are TGTGCCAGCAGCTTACCAGGGTACGAGCAGTACTTC. It specifies CASSLPGYEQYF.

The chain combines TRBV2 with TRBJ1-1; D possibly corresponds to TRBD1 (6 bases). The germline gives CDR1 SNHLY, CDR2 FYNNEI. The CDR3 spans 15 residues. Trimming cost V 6 bases and J 5 bases, with 19 bases left between them. The CDR3 nucleotides read TGTGCCAGCAGCGAGGTACAGGGCCCAGGGACTGAAGCTTTCTTT. This translates into CASSEVQGPGTEAFF. Complete variable domain (other parts from reference TRBV2 and TRBJ1-1): EPEVTQTPSHQVTQMGQEVILRCVPISNHLYFYWYRQILGQKVEFLVSFYNNEISEKSEIFDDQFSVERPDGSNFTLKIRSTKLEDSAMYFCASSEVQGPGTEAFFGQGTRLTVV.

The CDR3 sequence is CASSSGGPRGGYTF. CDR3 bases: TGTGCCAGCAGTTCAGGGGGCCCCCGTGGGGGCTACACCTTC. V and J are TRBV27 and TRBJ1-2; 8 bases are a match to TRBD1. Germline CDR1 is MNHEY and CDR2 is SMNVEV (reference sequence). This CDR3 comprises 14 residues. With V trimmed by 4 bases and J by 8 bases, 9 bases remained unmatched.

The V call is TRBV19, the J call TRBJ2-1, with 9 bases that match TRBD2. CDR3 size: 17 residues. Unmatched junction bases numbered 9, after V lost 6 bases and J lost 0 bases. Per germline, CDR1 LNHDA and CDR2 SQIVND (reference sequence). The CDR3 loop reads CASRASGMEASYNEQFF. CDR3 DNA sequence: TGTGCCAGTAGAGCTAGCGGGATGGAGGCCTCCTACAATGAGCAGTTCTTC.

The chain carries TRBV27 and TRBJ2-3; TRBD2 matches at 7 bases. This CDR3 spans 15 amino acids. Trimming removed 2 bases from V and 2 bases from J; junction bases left unmatched: 4. Germline CDR1 MNHEY, CDR2 SMNVEV (reference sequence). CDR3 amino acids: CASSLVGGPTDTQYF. DNA of the CDR3: TGTGCCAGCAGTTTAGTGGGAGGGCCCACAGATACGCAGTATTTT.

V is TRBV10-3 and J is TRBJ2-7; D might be TRBD2 (5 bases). This CDR3 region has 16 residues. V shed 0 bases and J shed 1 base, with 13 bases lying between them. The germline V gene has CDR1 ENHRY and CDR2 SYGVKD. The CDR3 DNA is TGTGCCATCAGTGAGTCGCGGGCCCCCGGGTCCTACGAGCAGTACTTC. It codes for CAISESRAPGSYEQYF.

The chain has TRBV19 and TRBJ1-1, with unresolved D. The CDR3 totals 14 residues. From germline, CDR1 is LNHDA and CDR2 SQIVND (reference sequence). V was trimmed by 5 bases and J by 0 bases, leaving 10 bases between them. The CDR3, as DNA: TGTGCCAGTAGTTTTGTCAGTATGAACACTGAAGCTTTCTTT. This translates into CASSFVSMNTEAFF.

The rearrangement links TRBV15 to TRBJ2-1; TRBD2 matches at 11 bases. The V segment lost 1 base and the J segment 0 bases; nucleotides outside the gene matches: 5. The CDR3 is made up of 18 amino acids. In germline, CDR1 is LNHNV, CDR2 YYDKDF (reference sequence). The CDR3 DNA reads TGTGCCACCAGCAGAGCCCTCGGGACTAGCGGCTCCTACAATGAGCAGTTCTTC. This gives the protein CATSRALGTSGSYNEQFF.

This chain joins TRBV5-1 and TRBJ2-1; unclear D gene. Per the germline V gene, CDR1 is SGHRS and CDR2 is YFSETQ. V was clipped by 0 bases and J by 0 bases, with 7 bases between them. This CDR3 is built from 15 residues. The CDR3 nucleotides read TGCGCCAGCAGCTTGGATTCAGGCTCCTACAATGAGCAGTTCTTC. It yields the protein CASSLDSGSYNEQFF.

V gene TRBV15 combines with J gene TRBJ2-1, with a tentative D call TRBD2 (5 bases). CDR1 and CDR2 (germline): LNHNV, YYDKDF (reference sequence). The CDR3 is 13 amino acids. Trimming took off 8 bases at V and 5 bases at J, with 13 bases between the two ends. CDR3 in DNA: TGTGCCACCTTTGGGAGTGCGAACAATGAGCAGTTCTTC. Amino acid sequence: CATFGSANNEQFF.

The chain couples TRBV29-1 to TRBJ1-5; D is perhaps TRBD1 (6 bases). Germline CDR1 is SQVTM and CDR2 is ANQGSEA. Trimming took 5 bases from V and 3 from J, leaving 11 bases between them. The CDR3 totals 13 residues. This CDR3 is CSVQAGVNQPQHF. DNA for the CDR3: TGCAGCGTTCAGGCAGGGGTCAATCAGCCCCAGCATTTT.

The V gene is TRBV28, the J gene TRBJ1-1, with 10 bases that match TRBD1. CDR3 length: 16 amino acids. V lost 1 base and J lost 5; bases outside the gene matches: 7. The germline V gene has CDR1 MDHEN and CDR2 SYDVKM. The DNA for the CDR3 is TGTGCCAGCAGTTTATTTGGGACAGGGGTAGGTACTGAAGCTTTCTTT. Amino acid sequence: CASSLFGTGVGTEAFF.

The rearrangement joins TRBV5-6 to TRBJ1-1; D gene unclear. Trimming shortened V by 0 bases and J by 13 bases, and 16 bases separated the two germline ends. The CDR3 sequence is 13 residues long. In germline, CDR1 is SGHDT, CDR2 YYEEEE. The CDR3 here is CASSLGAAGVFFF. CDR3 coding DNA: TGTGCCAGCAGCTTGGGGGCAGCTGGTGTGTTTTTCTTT.

V and J are TRBV29-1 and TRBJ2-3; 8 bases fit TRBD2. Trimming at V came to 5 bases and at J to 2 bases, leaving 6 bases not matched to a gene. Germline V lookup: CDR1 SQVTM, CDR2 ANQGSEA. The CDR3 loop spans 14 amino acids. CDR3 region: CSVRTSWNTDTQYF. CDR3 DNA sequence: TGCAGCGTTCGGACTAGCTGGAACACAGATACGCAGTATTTT.

The CDR3 bases are TGTGCCAGTAGTATAGAGGGGGGGGCTCCGGGGCAGCCCCAGCATTTT. Its translation: CASSIEGGAPGQPQHF. The chain joins TRBV19 to TRBJ1-5, with D possibly matching TRBD1 (6 bases). Trimming cost V 0 bases and J 7 bases, with 16 bases left between them. The CDR3 sequence is 16 residues long. Germline lookup yields CDR1 LNHDA and CDR2 SQIVND (reference sequence).

This chain uses TRBV9 with TRBJ1-1; D gene uncertain. The CDR3 has 13 amino acids. CDR1 is SGDLS, CDR2 YYNGEE, per germline. V gave up 5 bases and J gave up 2 bases, with 10 bases separating them. CDR3 loop: CASSGRGNTEAFF. The CDR3, as DNA: TGTGCCAGCAGTGGTCGGGGAAACACTGAAGCTTTCTTT.

J is TRBJ2-1 and V is TRBV27; 11 bases fit TRBD2. The CDR3 is 17 amino acids. Germline loops: CDR1 MNHEY, CDR2 SMNVEV (reference sequence). V lost 1 base and J lost 3; bases outside the gene matches: 5. The CDR3 sequence: CASSLLASGRNYNEQFF. CDR3 nucleotide sequence: TGTGCCAGCAGTTTATTGGCTAGCGGGAGGAACTACAATGAGCAGTTCTTC.